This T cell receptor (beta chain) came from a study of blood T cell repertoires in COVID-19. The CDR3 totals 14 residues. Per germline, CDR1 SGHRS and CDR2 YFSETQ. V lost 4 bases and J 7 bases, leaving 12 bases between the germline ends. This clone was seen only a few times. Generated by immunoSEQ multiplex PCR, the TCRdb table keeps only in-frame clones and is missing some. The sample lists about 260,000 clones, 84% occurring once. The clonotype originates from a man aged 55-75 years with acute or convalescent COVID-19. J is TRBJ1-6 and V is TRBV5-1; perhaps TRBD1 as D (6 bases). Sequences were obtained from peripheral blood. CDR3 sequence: CASSPGQMNSPLHF. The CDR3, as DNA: TGCGCCAGCAGCCCCGGACAGATGAATTCACCCCTCCACTTT.